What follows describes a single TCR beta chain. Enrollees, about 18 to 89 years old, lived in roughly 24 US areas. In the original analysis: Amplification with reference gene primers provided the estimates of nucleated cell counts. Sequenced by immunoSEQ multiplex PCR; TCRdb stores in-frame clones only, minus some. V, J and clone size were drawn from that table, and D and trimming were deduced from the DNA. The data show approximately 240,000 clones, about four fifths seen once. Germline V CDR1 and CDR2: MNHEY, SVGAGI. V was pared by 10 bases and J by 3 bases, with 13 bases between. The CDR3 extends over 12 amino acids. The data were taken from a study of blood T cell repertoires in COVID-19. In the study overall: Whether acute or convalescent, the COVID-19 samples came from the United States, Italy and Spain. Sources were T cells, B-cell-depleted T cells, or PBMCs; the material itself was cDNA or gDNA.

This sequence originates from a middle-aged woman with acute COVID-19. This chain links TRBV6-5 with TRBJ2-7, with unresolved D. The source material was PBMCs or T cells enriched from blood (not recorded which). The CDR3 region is CAMGSTYYEQYF. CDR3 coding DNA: TGTGCCATGGGCTCCACTTACTACGAGCAGTACTTC.